This is a list of T cell receptor beta chains from one sample in a study of T cells in Graves' hyperthyroidism and ophthalmopathy. TCRdb re-analysed the multiplex PCR reads in MiXCR, keeping a single row per CDR3 protein. The table shows 300,000 to 450,000 distinct CDR3 sequences, with approximately 14% occurring only once. The sample consisted of blood. These receptors were collected from a woman in her twenties or thirties with Graves' ophthalmopathy. Each CDR3 is given with its conserved first and last residue. Each record gives: V gene, J gene, clone size, CDR3 length, D gene, CDR3 protein, CDR3 DNA. D genes are given only for firm matches. The size field is filled for only some rows; it gives once, few, many or a size class.

TRBV4-2	TRBJ1-4	-	17	TRBD1	CASSQAYRGRTNEKLFF	TGTGCCAGCAGCCAAGCTTACAGGGGGCGGACTAATGAAAAACTGTTTTTT
TRBV12-3/TRBV12-4	TRBJ2-7	many	12	TRBD1	CASSTQGYEQYF	TGTGCCAGCAGTACACAGGGGTACGAGCAGTACTTC
TRBV14	TRBJ2-7	few	14	-	CASSRAAYACEQYF	TGTGCCAGCAGCCGGGCCGCGTATGCCTGCGAGCAGTACTTC
TRBV6-6	TRBJ2-4	-	15	-	CASSYSRVAKNIQYF	TGTGCCAGCAGTTACTCGAGAGTAGCCAAAAACATTCAGTACTTC
TRBV5-6	TRBJ2-3	many	15	TRBD1	CASSLEQGAGDTQYF	TGTGCCAGCAGCTTGGAACAGGGGGCAGGAGATACGCAGTATTTT
TRBV28	TRBJ1-2	many	14	TRBD1	CASTGGQGNYGYTF	TGTGCCAGCACCGGAGGACAGGGTAACTATGGCTACACCTTC
TRBV24-1	TRBJ2-4	many	16	TRBD2	CATSDFTSGGRDIQYF	TGTGCCACCAGTGATTTCACTAGCGGGGGCAGGGACATTCAGTACTTC
TRBV20-1	TRBJ1-1	many	12	-	CSASRTPIRAFF	TGCAGTGCTAGTCGGACGCCCATCCGGGCTTTCTTT
TRBV2	TRBJ1-2	many	14	-	CASSGEGADYGYTF	TGTGCCAGCAGTGGTGAGGGTGCTGACTATGGCTACACCTTC
TRBV2	TRBJ2-2	many	12	-	CASRGDTGELFF	TGTGCCAGCAGGGGGGACACCGGGGAGCTGTTTTTT